Listed here are 10 T cell receptor beta chains from one sample, sequenced in a study of beta chain features in type 1 diabetes. The entirety of the isolated RNA underwent reverse transcription, so expressed TCRB transcripts were sequenced. Measured with immunoSEQ multiplex PCR; TCRdb has only the in-frame clones, and not every one. The sample lists about 140,000 clones; about 7% were seen once. Sequenced: central memory CD4+ T cells from blood. These receptors were collected from a woman in her twenties or thirties in good health.

This clone was counted between two and nine times. The chain uses TRBV5-1 and TRBJ2-1, with D possibly being TRBD2 (6 bases). V lost 1 base, J lost 0 bases, and 14 bases lay in between. Germline CDR1 and CDR2: SGHRS and YFSETQ. CDR3 size: 17 residues. CDR3 bases: TGCGCCAGCAGCTTGTACAAGGCGGGACCCTCCTACAATGAGCAGTTCTTC. Translating it yields CASSLYKAGPSYNEQFF.

The rearrangement links TRBV6-5 to TRBJ1-4; TRBD1 agrees at 10 bases. Germline values: CDR1 MNHEY, CDR2 SVGAGI. Unmatched junction bases numbered 6, after V lost 6 bases and J lost 8 bases. This CDR3 spans 14 amino acids. CDR3 sequence reads: CASSRTGGDEKLFF. DNA of the CDR3: TGTGCCAGCAGCCGGACAGGGGGAGACGAAAAACTGTTTTTT.

This clone came up many times. This chain links TRBV7-2 with TRBJ1-1; TRBD1 matches at 9 bases. Germline values: CDR1 SGHTA, CDR2 FQGNSA. The V and J ends lost 5 bases and 4 bases, in that order; junction bases with no gene match: 5. The CDR3 is made up of 14 amino acids. The chain's CDR3 is CASSRDREGTEAFF. The CDR3 DNA follows: TGTGCCAGCAGCAGGGACAGGGAGGGCACTGAAGCTTTCTTT.

The chain links TRBV11-1 to TRBJ1-1; D is unresolved. Germline CDR1 SGHAT, CDR2 FQDESV (reference sequence). This CDR3 contains 16 residues. V lost 2 bases and J 1 base, leaving 14 bases between the germline ends. The CDR3 DNA sequence: TGTGCCAGCAGCTTAAGGGTCCGCGCGGGGAACACTGAAGCTTTCTTT. Translation: CASSLRVRAGNTEAFF.

The chain carries TRBV4-3 and TRBJ1-2, with 7 positions matching TRBD1. This CDR3 region has 15 residues. V lost 1 base to trimming and J lost 4 bases; unmatched junction nucleotides: 6. Germline CDR1 is LGHNA and CDR2 is YSLEER. DNA of the CDR3: TGCGCCAGCAGCCAAGTCCAGGGGGTTAGCTATGGCTACACCTTC. Protein product: CASSQVQGVSYGYTF.

This clone was picked up many times. The sample holds other DNA sequences that translate to the same CDR3. The rearrangement links TRBV7-2 to TRBJ2-7; 8 bases line up with TRBD1. V trimming: 4 bases; J trimming: 2 bases; junction bases outside the gene matches: 1. Germline V gene lookup returns CDR1 SGHTA and CDR2 FQGNSA. This CDR3 is 13 amino acids long. The CDR3 nucleotides read TGTGCCAGCAGCTCACAGGGGGCCTACGAGCAGTACTTC. This codes for CASSSQGAYEQYF.

The V gene is TRBV4-2, the J gene TRBJ1-5; no clear D gene. The V end was cut by 4 bases, the J end by 4 bases, with 14 bases between. The CDR3 extends over 15 amino acids. Germline assignment: CDR1 LGHNA and CDR2 YNFKEQ. For the CDR3, the DNA is TGTGCCAGCAGCCCCTCGGGCGGAGGAAATCAGCCCCAGCATTTT. Amino acids: CASSPSGGGNQPQHF.

A few counts support this clone. The rearrangement uses TRBV28 and TRBJ1-1; maybe TRBD1 (5 bases). This CDR3 is built from 15 residues. CDR1 and CDR2 from the germline V gene are MDHEN and SYDVKM. With 5 bases removed from V and 2 bases from J, the gap between germline ends came to 15 bases. The DNA of the CDR3 is TGTGCCAGCAGTGTGGCGGGGGTCGGCAACACTGAAGCTTTCTTT. It specifies CASSVAGVGNTEAFF.

The chain links TRBV28 to TRBJ2-7; D is perhaps TRBD1 (6 bases). The CDR3 runs 15 residues. Germline V lookup: CDR1 MDHEN, CDR2 SYDVKM. Trimming shortened V by 5 bases and J by 3 bases, and 17 bases separated the two germline ends. The CDR3 loop reads CASSPTNRAVYEQYF. The CDR3 bases are TGTGCCAGCAGTCCGACCAACAGGGCCGTCTACGAGCAGTACTTC.

The chain is built from TRBV6-5 and TRBJ1-1; 9 bases map to TRBD1. The CDR3 has 15 residues. With 5 bases clipped from V and 3 bases from J, the junction kept 7 bases outside the gene matches. From germline, CDR1 is MNHEY and CDR2 SVGAGI. The CDR3 coding sequence is TGTGCCAGCAGTCCCCACAGGGGGCAGGACACTGAAGCTTTCTTT. This translates into CASSPHRGQDTEAFF.